A selection of T cell receptor beta chains follows, all from one sample in a study of blood T cell repertoires in COVID-19. Repertoires were generated with immunoSEQ multiplex PCR, while TCRdb's copy carries only in-frame clones and drops some. This table has about 80,000 clones, 78% appearing once. Input material: peripheral blood. The receptor set was obtained from a human donor in a cohort sampled during active COVID-19. CDR3s include the opening cysteine and the closing phenylalanine or tryptophan.

TRBV3-1/TRBV3-2,CASSQGGEGQYF
TRBV27,CASSSGQANSPLHF
TRBV5-6,CASSVPSFAGELFF
TRBV28,CASSFSGGRSPLHF
TRBV5-6,CASSFTEETQYF
TRBV5-1,CASSPTSESFGNTIYF
TRBV30,CAWSVRLAGGGELFF
TRBV19,CASSNKDTRNYGYTF
TRBV9,CASSVTGSSYNEQFF
TRBV6-2/TRBV6-3,CASSYWGQGVPQHF
TRBV28,CASSLGWGYTF
TRBV6-2/TRBV6-3,CASSYLPYSGNTIYF
TRBV5-6,CASSLGQGRGEKLFF
TRBV7-9,CASSPGRPEQYF
TRBV3-1/TRBV3-2,CASSTHMNEDRAPRGYTF
TRBV5-6,CASSTQGWGSNQPQHF
TRBV19,CASSIDWTVAGYTF
TRBV6-2/TRBV6-3,CASSYQGNTEAFF
TRBV18,CASSPGGRNTEAFF
TRBV10-2,CASRQLAGAQETQYF
TRBV27,CASSRSGGADEQYF
TRBV18,CASSPREGQLTDEKLFF
TRBV5-4,CASSLAFGTGTEAFF
TRBV5-6,CATTGDRVGETQYF
TRBV10-1,CASSESRNTEAFF